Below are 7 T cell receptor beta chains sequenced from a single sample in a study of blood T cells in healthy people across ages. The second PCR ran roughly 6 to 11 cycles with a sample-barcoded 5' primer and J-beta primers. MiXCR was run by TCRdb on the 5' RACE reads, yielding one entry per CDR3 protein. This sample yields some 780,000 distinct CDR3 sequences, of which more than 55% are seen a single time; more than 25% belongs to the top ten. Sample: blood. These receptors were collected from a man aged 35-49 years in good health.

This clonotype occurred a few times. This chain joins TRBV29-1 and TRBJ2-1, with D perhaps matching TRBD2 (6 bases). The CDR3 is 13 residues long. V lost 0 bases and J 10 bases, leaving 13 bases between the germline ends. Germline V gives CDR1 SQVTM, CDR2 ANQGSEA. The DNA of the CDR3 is TGCAGCGTTGAAGAGGACCCAAGCGGGGAGCAGTTCTTC. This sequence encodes CSVEEDPSGEQFF.

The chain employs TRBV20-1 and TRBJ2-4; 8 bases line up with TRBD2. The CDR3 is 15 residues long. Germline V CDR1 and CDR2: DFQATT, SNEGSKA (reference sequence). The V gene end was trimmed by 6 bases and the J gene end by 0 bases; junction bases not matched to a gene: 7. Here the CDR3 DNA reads TGCAGTGCCAAAGCGGGGGTTCTAGCCAAAAACATTCAGTACTTC. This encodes CSAKAGVLAKNIQYF.

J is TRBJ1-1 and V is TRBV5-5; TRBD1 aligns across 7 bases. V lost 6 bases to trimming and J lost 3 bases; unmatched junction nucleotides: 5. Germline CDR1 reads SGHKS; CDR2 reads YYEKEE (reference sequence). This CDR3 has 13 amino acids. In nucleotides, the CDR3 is TGTGCCAGCACCCCAGGGGGGCACACTGAAGCTTTCTTT. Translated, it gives CASTPGGHTEAFF. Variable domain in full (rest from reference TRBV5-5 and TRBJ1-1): DAGVTQSPTHLIKTRGQQVTLRCSPISGHKSVSWYQQVLGQGPQFIFQYYEKEERGRGNFPDRFSARQFPNYSSELNVNALLLGDSALYLCASTPGGHTEAFFGQGTRLTVV.

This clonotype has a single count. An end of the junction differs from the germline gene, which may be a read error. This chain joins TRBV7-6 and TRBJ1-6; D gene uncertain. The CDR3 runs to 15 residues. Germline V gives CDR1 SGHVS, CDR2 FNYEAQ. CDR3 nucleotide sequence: TGTGCCAGCAGCTTAGCCCGTGCCGAAAATTTACCCCTCCACTTT. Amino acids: CASSLARAENLPLHF.

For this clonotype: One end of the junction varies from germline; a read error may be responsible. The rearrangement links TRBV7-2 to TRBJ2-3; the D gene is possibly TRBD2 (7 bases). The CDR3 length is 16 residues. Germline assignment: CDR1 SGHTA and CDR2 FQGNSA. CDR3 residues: CASNLGAGAGTDTQYF. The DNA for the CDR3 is TGTGCCAGCAACTTAGGGGCGGGGGCAGGCACAGATACGCAGTATTTT.

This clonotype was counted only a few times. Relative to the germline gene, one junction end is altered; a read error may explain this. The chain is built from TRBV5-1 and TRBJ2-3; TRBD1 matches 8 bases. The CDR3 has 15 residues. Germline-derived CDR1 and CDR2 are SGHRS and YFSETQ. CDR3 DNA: TGTGCCAGCAGCTTGAGACAGGGGAGCACAGATACGCAGTATTTT. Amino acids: CASSLRQGSTDTQYF.

The CDR3 region is CSAGGYTDTQYF. For the CDR3, the DNA is TGCAGCGCTGGGGGCTACACAGATACGCAGTATTTT. V and J are TRBV29-1 and TRBJ2-3, with a tentative D call TRBD1 (6 bases). V lost 7 bases and J lost 2, with 10 bases in between. The CDR3 has 12 amino acids. CDR1 is SQVTM, CDR2 ANQGSEA, per germline.